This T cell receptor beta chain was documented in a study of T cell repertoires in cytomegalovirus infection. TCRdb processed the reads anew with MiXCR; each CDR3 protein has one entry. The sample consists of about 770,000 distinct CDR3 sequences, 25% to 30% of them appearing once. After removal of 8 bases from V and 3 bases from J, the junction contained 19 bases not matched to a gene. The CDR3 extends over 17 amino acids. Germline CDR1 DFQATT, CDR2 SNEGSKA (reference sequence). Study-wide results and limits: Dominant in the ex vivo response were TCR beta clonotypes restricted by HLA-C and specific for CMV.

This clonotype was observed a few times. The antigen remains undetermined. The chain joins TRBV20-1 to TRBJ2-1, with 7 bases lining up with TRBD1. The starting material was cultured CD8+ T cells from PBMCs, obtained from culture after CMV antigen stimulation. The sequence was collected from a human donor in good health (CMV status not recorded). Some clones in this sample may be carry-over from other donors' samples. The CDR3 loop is CSLGRPQGEDIYNEQFF. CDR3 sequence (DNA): TGCAGTCTAGGGCGGCCGCAGGGGGAAGATATCTACAATGAGCAGTTCTTC.